A single sample gave rise to the 11 T cell receptor beta chains below, sequenced in a study of regulatory T cells in long-lasting Graves disease. For TCR beta, libraries came from iRepertoire HTBI primers and Arm-PCR of CDR3 regions. MiXCR was run by TCRdb on the multiplex PCR reads, yielding one entry per CDR3 protein. The repertoire has roughly 700,000 distinct CDR3 sequences, about 32% of them found once; the top ten carry 40% to 50%. The time point here: persistent/refractory GD, antithyroid drugs over 5 years with positive TRAb. PBMCs provided the RNA from which the TCR library was made. Sample: peripheral blood mononuclear cells (PBMCs), taken when the disease was refractory, from a patient treated with antithyroid drugs. Source of these receptors: a female donor with Graves disease.

This clonotype was seen just once. The rearrangement uses TRBV3-1 and TRBJ2-7; weak D call: TRBD2 (6 bases). Germline V lookup: CDR1 LGHDT, CDR2 YNNKEL (reference sequence). The ends were cut back, 3 bases at V and 2 bases at J, with 11 bases in the middle. The length of the CDR3 is 14 residues. The CDR3 DNA follows: TGTGCCAGCAGCCAGTTCGGGAGAGCCTACGAGCAGTACTTC. As protein: CASSQFGRAYEQYF.

The V call is TRBV7-2, the J call TRBJ2-7; the D gene is possibly TRBD1 (6 bases). CDR1 is SGHTA and CDR2 is FQGNSA in the germline V gene. Trimming shortened V by 2 bases and J by 5 bases, and 16 bases separated the two germline ends. The CDR3 has 15 residues. The CDR3 nucleotides are TGTGCCAGCAGCTTATCGCCGATCACAGGGAACGAGCAGTACTTC. Protein sequence: CASSLSPITGNEQYF.

This clonotype has at least ten counts. The V and J genes are TRBV12-3 or TRBV12-4 and TRBJ1-1, with 9 bases matching TRBD1. The CDR3 runs 15 residues. V shed 6 bases, J shed 3 bases, and the junction held 8 bases outside the gene matches. For the CDR3, the DNA is TGTGCCAGCAGGACGGGACAGGGCTGGGACACTGAAGCTTTCTTT. Translation: CASRTGQGWDTEAFF.

This clonotype was found a few times. V usage is TRBV19 and J usage is TRBJ1-1; a weak D match, TRBD1 (6 bases). This CDR3 contains 18 residues. Trimming removed 4 bases at V and 10 bases at J, with 31 bases between. The germline V gene encodes CDR1 LNHDA and CDR2 SQIVND (reference sequence). The CDR3 nucleotides read TGTGCCAGTAGTAGGGGGACACGAGAGGCTACGACCCTATTACGAGCTTTCTTT. Protein: CASSRGTREATTLLRAFF.

The table lists this clonotype with a few counts. The chain couples TRBV6-5 to TRBJ1-4, with D uncertain. Germline CDR1 MNHEY, CDR2 SVGAGI. V lost 6 bases to trimming and J lost 7 bases, with 15 bases between them. The CDR3 runs to 14 residues. CDR3 DNA: TGTGCCAGCAGCTACACATGGGTGGGTGAAAAACTGTTTTTT. The encoded protein is CASSYTWVGEKLFF.

This clonotype was observed a few times. The chain joins TRBV2 to TRBJ1-6; the D is unclear. Germline values: CDR1 SNHLY, CDR2 FYNNEI. The CDR3 totals 13 residues. The V gene lost 6 bases and the J gene lost 5 bases, with 8 bases spanning the gap. As DNA, the CDR3 is TGTGCCAGCAGAGCTTGGGATAATTCACCCCTCCACTTT. Protein sequence: CASRAWDNSPLHF.

CDR3 amino acids: CASSFGGAVNTEAFF. The CDR3 DNA reads TGTGCCAGCAGTTTCGGAGGGGCTGTGAACACTGAAGCTTTCTTT. The chain links TRBV28 to TRBJ1-1, with D possibly TRBD1 on 5 matching bases. The V gene lost 3 bases and the J gene lost 0 bases, with 11 bases spanning the gap. This CDR3 is 15 amino acids long. Germline assignment: CDR1 MDHEN and CDR2 SYDVKM.

The chain carries TRBV2 and TRBJ1-5; 9 bases line up with TRBD1. This CDR3 is built from 15 residues. V gave up 4 bases and J gave up 4 bases; unmatched junction bases: 5. Germline loops: CDR1 SNHLY, CDR2 FYNNEI. CDR3: CASSGQGTGNQPQHF. The CDR3 region has the DNA TGTGCCAGCAGTGGTCAGGGGACAGGGAATCAGCCCCAGCATTTT.

The CDR3 region is CASSLTGLLETQYF. In nucleotides, the CDR3 is TGTGCCAGCAGCTTAACGGGACTCCTAGAGACCCAGTACTTC. The chain is built from TRBV7-3 and TRBJ2-5; D may be TRBD2 (6 bases). The V gene lost 0 bases and the J gene lost 4 bases, with 9 bases spanning the gap. Germline V gives CDR1 SGHTA, CDR2 FQGTGA. The CDR3 length is 14 residues.

This clonotype was counted a few times. The CDR3 region has the DNA TGTGCCAGCAGTCTCCTGAGGTTGGGAAACACTGAAGCTTTCTTT. Translation gives CASSLLRLGNTEAFF. The chain recombines TRBV12-3 or TRBV12-4 with TRBJ1-1; D not certain. The V and J ends lost 5 bases and 2 bases respectively, with 15 bases between them. The CDR3 contains 15 residues.

The V and J genes are TRBV20-1 and TRBJ1-2; D perhaps matches TRBD1 (6 bases). The CDR3 loop spans 13 amino acids. Germline values: CDR1 DFQATT, CDR2 SNEGSKA (reference sequence). Trimming took 2 bases from V and 5 from J, leaving 12 bases between them. CDR3: CSARQGPPYGYTF. CDR3 DNA: TGCAGTGCTAGACAGGGGCCCCCGTATGGCTACACCTTC.